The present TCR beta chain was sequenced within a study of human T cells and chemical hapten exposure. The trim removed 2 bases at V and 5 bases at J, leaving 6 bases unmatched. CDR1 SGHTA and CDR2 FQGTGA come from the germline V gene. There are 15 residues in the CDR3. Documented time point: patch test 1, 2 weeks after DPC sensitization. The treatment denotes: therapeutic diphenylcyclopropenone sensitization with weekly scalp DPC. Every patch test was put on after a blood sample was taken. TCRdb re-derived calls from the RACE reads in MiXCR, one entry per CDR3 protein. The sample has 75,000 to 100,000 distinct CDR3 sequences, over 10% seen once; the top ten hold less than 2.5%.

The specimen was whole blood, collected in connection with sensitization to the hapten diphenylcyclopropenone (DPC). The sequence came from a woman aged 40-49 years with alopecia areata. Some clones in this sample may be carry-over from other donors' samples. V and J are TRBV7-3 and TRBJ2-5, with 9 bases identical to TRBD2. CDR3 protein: CASSLGSGSMETQYF. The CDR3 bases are TGTGCCAGCAGCTTAGGTAGCGGGAGTATGGAGACCCAGTACTTC.